The subject of this entry is one T cell receptor (beta chain). CDR3 size: 11 residues. CDR1 is DFQATT and CDR2 is SNEGSKA in the germline V gene (reference sequence). The V gene lost 7 bases and the J gene lost 5 bases, with 11 bases spanning the gap. Sequencing used immunoSEQ multiplex PCR; TCRdb keeps in-frame clones, though not all of them. The table has 45,000 to 50,000 clones, about 81% seen once. This entry is derived from a study of OX40 agonist ivuxolimab in advanced cancers. Study context: Patients received ivuxolimab, an intravenous treatment, every 2 weeks at 0.01 to 10 mg/kg.

The specimen was CD4+ or CD8+ T cells sorted from blood, collected in a trial of the OX40 agonist ivuxolimab. The rearrangement links TRBV20-1 to TRBJ2-5; D unresolved. The receptor comes from an adult with an advanced solid tumor such as melanoma, head and neck, liver or kidney cancer. The CDR3 nucleotides read TGCAGTGGTCACCTCGGGGAGACCCAGTACTTC. It yields the protein CSGHLGETQYF.